A selection of T cell receptor beta chains follows, all from one sample in a study of cytomegalovirus exposure and HLA in healthy donors. Repertoires were generated with immunoSEQ multiplex PCR, while TCRdb's copy carries only in-frame clones and drops some. The data contain roughly 170,000 clones, around 80% of them singletons. What was sequenced was PBMCs. These receptors were collected from a woman under 40 in good health and CMV-seronegative. The CDR3 runs from the conserved cysteine through the conserved F or W. The D gene is left open where the match is weak. Clone sizes are given selectively: once, few, many, or a class where the clone is expanded.

v_gene: TRBV30
d_gene: TRBD1
j_gene: TRBJ2-4
abundance: NA
CDR3aa: CAWSANRDSTKNSQYF
CDR3nt: TGTGCCTGGAGTGCGAACCGGGACAGCACCAAAAACAGTCAGTACTTC

v_gene: TRBV5-1
d_gene: TRBD2
j_gene: TRBJ2-1
abundance: NA
CDR3aa: CASSFYRGGRDPYNEQFF
CDR3nt: TGCGCCAGCAGCTTTTATCGGGGGGGCCGAGACCCTTACAATGAGCAGTTCTTC

v_gene: TRBV4-2
d_gene: TRBD1
j_gene: TRBJ2-4
abundance: NA
CDR3aa: CASSQVLLDREIAKNIQYF
CDR3nt: TGTGCCAGCAGCCAAGTCCTACTCGACAGGGAAATAGCCAAAAACATTCAGTACTTC

v_gene: TRBV9
d_gene: TRBD2
j_gene: TRBJ2-2
abundance: NA
CDR3aa: CASSVATSGKVGELFF
CDR3nt: TGTGCCAGCAGCGTAGCTACTAGCGGGAAAGTCGGGGAGCTGTTTTTT

v_gene: TRBV5-6
d_gene: NA
j_gene: TRBJ2-1
abundance: once
CDR3aa: CASSYPPLTVNFYNEQFF
CDR3nt: TGTGCCAGCAGCTACCCTCCACTGACAGTAAACTTCTACAATGAGCAGTTCTTC

v_gene: TRBV2
d_gene: NA
j_gene: TRBJ1-5
abundance: NA
CDR3aa: CASSPGFTNQPQHF
CDR3nt: TGTGCCAGCAGTCCAGGGTTCACCAATCAGCCCCAGCATTTT

v_gene: TRBV15
d_gene: NA
j_gene: TRBJ2-7
abundance: NA
CDR3aa: CATSRDKVGEQYF
CDR3nt: TGTGCCACCAGCAGAGATAAAGTCGGGGAGCAGTACTTC

v_gene: TRBV13
d_gene: TRBD1
j_gene: TRBJ2-2
abundance: NA
CDR3aa: CASSEGTGDTGELFF
CDR3nt: TGTGCCAGCAGCGAGGGGACAGGGGACACCGGGGAGCTGTTTTTT

v_gene: TRBV2
d_gene: TRBD2
j_gene: TRBJ2-1
abundance: NA
CDR3aa: CASSENGLAFNEQFF
CDR3nt: TGTGCCAGCAGTGAAAACGGACTAGCGTTCAATGAGCAGTTCTTC

v_gene: TRBV19
d_gene: NA
j_gene: TRBJ1-2
abundance: NA
CDR3aa: CASRTQGRDYGYTF
CDR3nt: TGTGCCAGTAGGACGCAGGGGCGTGACTATGGCTACACCTTC

v_gene: TRBV28
d_gene: NA
j_gene: TRBJ1-2
abundance: NA
CDR3aa: CASSLSTGDGYTF
CDR3nt: TGTGCCAGCAGTCTTTCGACAGGAGATGGCTACACCTTC

v_gene: TRBV19
d_gene: NA
j_gene: TRBJ2-7
abundance: NA
CDR3aa: CASSIVEAGSYEQYF
CDR3nt: TGTGCCAGTAGTATAGTGGAAGCGGGTTCCTACGAGCAGTACTTC

v_gene: TRBV5-6
d_gene: NA
j_gene: TRBJ2-7
abundance: few
CDR3aa: CASSLGPTGPYEQYF
CDR3nt: TGTGCCAGCAGCTTGGGACCGACAGGTCCCTACGAGCAGTACTTC

v_gene: TRBV2
d_gene: NA
j_gene: TRBJ1-1
abundance: few
CDR3aa: CASSNSGGGDAFF
CDR3nt: TGTGCCAGCAGTAACAGCGGCGGGGGTGATGCTTTCTTT

v_gene: TRBV28
d_gene: TRBD2
j_gene: TRBJ2-1
abundance: NA
CDR3aa: CASNPKRGNNEQFF
CDR3nt: TGTGCCAGCAACCCCAAGCGGGGGAACAATGAGCAGTTCTTC

v_gene: TRBV7-3
d_gene: TRBD1
j_gene: TRBJ2-1
abundance: NA
CDR3aa: CASSPGTGDNEQFF
CDR3nt: TGTGCCAGCAGCCCCGGGACAGGGGACAATGAGCAGTTCTTC

v_gene: TRBV15
d_gene: TRBD2
j_gene: TRBJ2-2
abundance: NA
CDR3aa: CATSRTLTPGLAGHGELFF
CDR3nt: TGTGCCACCAGCAGAACCCTTACTCCGGGACTAGCGGGGCACGGGGAGCTGTTTTTT

v_gene: TRBV4-3
d_gene: NA
j_gene: TRBJ2-3
abundance: NA
CDR3aa: CASSQDCRGTDTQYF
CDR3nt: TGCGCCAGCAGCCAAGATTGTCGGGGCACAGATACGCAGTATTTT

v_gene: TRBV7-9
d_gene: TRBD1
j_gene: TRBJ2-2
abundance: few
CDR3aa: CAIKGTGNTGELFF
CDR3nt: TGTGCCATCAAAGGGACAGGGAACACCGGGGAGCTGTTTTTT

v_gene: TRBV25-1
d_gene: NA
j_gene: TRBJ1-1
abundance: NA
CDR3aa: CASRPARGSLFITEAFF
CDR3nt: TGTGCCAGCAGACCCGCCAGGGGTTCCCTTTTTATCACTGAAGCTTTCTTT

v_gene: TRBV6-1
d_gene: TRBD1
j_gene: TRBJ2-3
abundance: NA
CDR3aa: CASSATTGSADTQYF
CDR3nt: TGTGCCAGCAGTGCGACGACAGGGTCTGCGGATACGCAGTATTTT

v_gene: TRBV5-1
d_gene: TRBD1
j_gene: TRBJ1-2
abundance: few
CDR3aa: CASSIQGPRYGYTF
CDR3nt: TGCGCCAGCAGCATACAGGGGCCCAGGTATGGCTACACCTTC

v_gene: TRBV18
d_gene: TRBD1
j_gene: TRBJ2-5
abundance: NA
CDR3aa: CASSPLGGETQYF
CDR3nt: TGTGCCAGCTCACCGTTAGGGGGCGAGACCCAGTACTTC

v_gene: TRBV11-2
d_gene: TRBD1
j_gene: TRBJ2-6
abundance: NA
CDR3aa: CASSPGQGVPGANGLTF
CDR3nt: TGTGCCAGCAGCCCCGGACAGGGAGTACCCGGGGCCAACGGCCTGACTTTC

v_gene: TRBV7-9
d_gene: NA
j_gene: TRBJ1-2
abundance: NA
CDR3aa: CASSSEMDKDYGYTF
CDR3nt: TGTGCCAGCAGCTCCGAGATGGACAAGGACTATGGCTACACCTTC

v_gene: TRBV27
d_gene: TRBD2
j_gene: TRBJ2-3
abundance: NA
CDR3aa: CASSFLTSGSTDTQYF
CDR3nt: TGTGCCAGCAGTTTCTTGACTAGCGGGAGTACAGATACGCAGTATTTT

v_gene: TRBV5-1
d_gene: NA
j_gene: TRBJ1-2
abundance: NA
CDR3aa: CASSLEEGYGYTF
CDR3nt: TGCGCCAGCAGCTTGGAGGAGGGCTATGGCTACACCTTC

v_gene: TRBV19
d_gene: NA
j_gene: TRBJ2-2
abundance: NA
CDR3aa: CASSRSGRPGGELFF
CDR3nt: TGTGCCAGTAGTAGGTCGGGGAGACCGGGCGGGGAGCTGTTTTTT

v_gene: TRBV6-5
d_gene: TRBD1
j_gene: TRBJ2-7
abundance: once
CDR3aa: CASSYGGTGNSYEQYF
CDR3nt: TGTGCCAGCAGTTACGGCGGGACAGGGAACTCCTACGAGCAGTACTTC

v_gene: TRBV9
d_gene: TRBD2
j_gene: TRBJ2-3
abundance: NA
CDR3aa: CASSPSGSGGDTQYF
CDR3nt: TGTGCCAGCAGCCCCTCGGGGAGCGGGGGAGATACGCAGTATTTT

v_gene: TRBV4-3
d_gene: NA
j_gene: TRBJ1-1
abundance: once
CDR3aa: CASSQDAVNTEAFF
CDR3nt: TGCGCCAGCAGCCAAGATGCGGTCAACACTGAAGCTTTCTTT

v_gene: TRBV6-5
d_gene: TRBD1
j_gene: TRBJ2-7
abundance: NA
CDR3aa: CASKLGQGYEQYF
CDR3nt: TGTGCCAGCAAGTTAGGACAGGGCTACGAGCAGTACTTC

v_gene: TRBV5-1
d_gene: NA
j_gene: TRBJ2-7
abundance: NA
CDR3aa: CASSLARSYYEQYF
CDR3nt: TGCGCCAGCAGCTTGGCCCGGAGCTACTACGAGCAGTACTTC

v_gene: TRBV28
d_gene: NA
j_gene: TRBJ1-3
abundance: few
CDR3aa: CASSLAAGNTIYF
CDR3nt: TGTGCCAGCAGTTTGGCGGCGGGAAACACCATATATTTT

v_gene: TRBV27
d_gene: NA
j_gene: TRBJ2-3
abundance: NA
CDR3aa: CASAPGHFTDTQYF
CDR3nt: TGTGCCAGCGCCCCGGGACATTTCACAGATACGCAGTATTTT

v_gene: TRBV18
d_gene: TRBD1
j_gene: TRBJ1-2
abundance: NA
CDR3aa: CASSSTGTGADYGYTF
CDR3nt: TGTGCCAGCTCAAGCACCGGGACAGGGGCAGACTATGGCTACACCTTC

v_gene: TRBV5-5
d_gene: NA
j_gene: TRBJ1-4
abundance: NA
CDR3aa: CASSFEARNEKLFF
CDR3nt: TGTGCCAGCAGCTTCGAGGCCCGTAATGAAAAACTGTTTTTT

v_gene: TRBV28
d_gene: TRBD1
j_gene: TRBJ1-5
abundance: NA
CDR3aa: CASSPPTGYQPQHF
CDR3nt: TGTGCCAGCAGTCCGCCGACAGGGTATCAGCCCCAGCATTTT

v_gene: TRBV9
d_gene: NA
j_gene: TRBJ1-3
abundance: NA
CDR3aa: CASSGGHPNTIYF
CDR3nt: TGTGCCAGCAGCGGGGGACATCCGAACACCATATATTTT

v_gene: TRBV11-2
d_gene: TRBD2
j_gene: TRBJ2-5
abundance: few
CDR3aa: CASSSGGRGPKETQYF
CDR3nt: TGTGCCAGCAGCAGCGGCGGGAGGGGGCCAAAAGAGACCCAGTACTTC

v_gene: TRBV4-3
d_gene: TRBD1
j_gene: TRBJ1-2
abundance: NA
CDR3aa: CASSRLYPRAQGDNYGYTF
CDR3nt: TGCGCCAGCAGCCGCCTATACCCAAGGGCCCAGGGGGATAACTATGGCTACACCTTC

v_gene: TRBV7-2
d_gene: TRBD1
j_gene: TRBJ1-4
abundance: NA
CDR3aa: CASSLDRGRNEKLFF
CDR3nt: TGTGCCAGCAGCTTAGACAGGGGGCGAAATGAAAAACTGTTTTTT

v_gene: TRBV18
d_gene: NA
j_gene: TRBJ1-2
abundance: NA
CDR3aa: CASRPPIGQNYGYTF
CDR3nt: TGTGCCAGCCGCCCGCCCATCGGACAGAACTATGGCTACACCTTC

v_gene: TRBV7-9
d_gene: NA
j_gene: TRBJ1-1
abundance: NA
CDR3aa: CASQLTDMNTEAFF
CDR3nt: TGTGCCAGCCAACTGACAGACATGAACACTGAAGCTTTCTTT

v_gene: TRBV28
d_gene: TRBD1
j_gene: TRBJ1-1
abundance: few
CDR3aa: CASSGTGRSEAFF
CDR3nt: TGTGCCAGTTCCGGGACAGGAAGGTCTGAAGCTTTCTTT

v_gene: TRBV6-5
d_gene: NA
j_gene: TRBJ1-3
abundance: few
CDR3aa: CASRRAGVGNTIYF
CDR3nt: TGTGCCAGCAGGAGAGCGGGGGTTGGAAACACCATATATTTT

v_gene: TRBV29-1
d_gene: TRBD1
j_gene: TRBJ2-7
abundance: NA
CDR3aa: CSVVQGVYEQYF
CDR3nt: TGCAGCGTTGTGCAGGGGGTCTACGAGCAGTACTTC

v_gene: TRBV5-6
d_gene: NA
j_gene: TRBJ2-7
abundance: NA
CDR3aa: CASSLYRSEQYF
CDR3nt: TGTGCCAGCAGCTTGTACCGGTCCGAGCAGTACTTC

v_gene: TRBV5-1
d_gene: NA
j_gene: TRBJ1-1
abundance: NA
CDR3aa: CASWGHREREAFF
CDR3nt: TGCGCCAGCTGGGGACATCGCGAGCGTGAAGCTTTCTTT

v_gene: TRBV2
d_gene: NA
j_gene: TRBJ2-7
abundance: NA
CDR3aa: CASKIMGTQYEQYF
CDR3nt: TGTGCCAGCAAGATTATGGGTACACAGTACGAGCAGTACTTC

v_gene: TRBV19
d_gene: TRBD1
j_gene: TRBJ1-5
abundance: NA
CDR3aa: CASSMGQGNQPQHF
CDR3nt: TGTGCCAGTAGTATGGGACAGGGGAATCAGCCCCAGCATTTT

v_gene: TRBV5-4
d_gene: NA
j_gene: TRBJ2-7
abundance: NA
CDR3aa: CASSKDRVTYEQYF
CDR3nt: TGTGCCAGCAGCAAGGACAGAGTGACCTACGAGCAGTACTTC

v_gene: TRBV4-2
d_gene: TRBD2
j_gene: TRBJ2-1
abundance: NA
CDR3aa: CASSRGTSGSYNEQFF
CDR3nt: TGTGCCAGCAGCCGTGGGACTAGCGGCTCTTACAATGAGCAGTTCTTC

v_gene: TRBV5-8
d_gene: NA
j_gene: TRBJ1-5
abundance: few
CDR3aa: CASSLGWQGLGQPQHF
CDR3nt: TGTGCCAGCAGCTTGGGGTGGCAGGGCCTTGGTCAGCCCCAGCATTTT

v_gene: TRBV7-2
d_gene: NA
j_gene: TRBJ1-6
abundance: NA
CDR3aa: CASSRGGALYNSPLHF
CDR3nt: TGTGCCAGCAGCCGGGGGGGGGCGCTCTATAATTCACCCCTCCACTTT